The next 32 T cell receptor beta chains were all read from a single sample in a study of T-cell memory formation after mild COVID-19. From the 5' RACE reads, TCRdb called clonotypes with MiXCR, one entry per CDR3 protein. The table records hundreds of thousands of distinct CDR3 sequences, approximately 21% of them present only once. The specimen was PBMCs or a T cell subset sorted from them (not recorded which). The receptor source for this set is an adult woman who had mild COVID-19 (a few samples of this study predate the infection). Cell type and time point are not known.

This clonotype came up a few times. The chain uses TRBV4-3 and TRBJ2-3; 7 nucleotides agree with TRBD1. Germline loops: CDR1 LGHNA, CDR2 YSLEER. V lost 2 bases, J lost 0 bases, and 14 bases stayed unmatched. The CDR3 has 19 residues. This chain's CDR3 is CASSQRGLTGEGSTDTQYF. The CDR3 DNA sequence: TGCGCCAGCAGCCAAAGGGGGCTTACTGGAGAAGGGAGCACAGATACGCAGTATTTT.

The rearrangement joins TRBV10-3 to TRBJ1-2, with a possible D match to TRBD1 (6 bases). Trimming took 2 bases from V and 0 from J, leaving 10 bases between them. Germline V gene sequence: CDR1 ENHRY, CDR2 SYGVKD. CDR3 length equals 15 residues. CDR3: CAISEERGTNYGYTF. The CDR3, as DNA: TGTGCCATCAGTGAGGAGAGGGGGACTAACTATGGCTACACCTTC.

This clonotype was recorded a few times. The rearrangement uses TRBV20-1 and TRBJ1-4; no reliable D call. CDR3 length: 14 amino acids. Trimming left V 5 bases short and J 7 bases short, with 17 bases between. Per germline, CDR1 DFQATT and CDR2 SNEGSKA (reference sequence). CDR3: CSAAGTAYGEKLFF. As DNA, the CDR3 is TGCAGTGCTGCCGGAACGGCCTATGGTGAAAAACTGTTTTTT.

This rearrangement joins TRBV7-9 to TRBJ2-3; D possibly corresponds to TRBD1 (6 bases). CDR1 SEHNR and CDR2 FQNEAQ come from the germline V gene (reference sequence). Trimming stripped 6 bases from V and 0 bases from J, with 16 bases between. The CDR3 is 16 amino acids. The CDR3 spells CASRLSRTASTDTQYF. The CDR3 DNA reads TGTGCCAGCAGATTATCGAGGACAGCTAGCACAGATACGCAGTATTTT. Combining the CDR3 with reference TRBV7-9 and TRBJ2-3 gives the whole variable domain DTGVSQNPRHKITKRGQNVTFRCDPISEHNRLYWYRQTLGQGPEFLTYFQNEAQLEKSRLLSDRFSAERPKGSFSTLEIQRTEQGDSAMYLCASRLSRTASTDTQYFGPGTRLTVL.

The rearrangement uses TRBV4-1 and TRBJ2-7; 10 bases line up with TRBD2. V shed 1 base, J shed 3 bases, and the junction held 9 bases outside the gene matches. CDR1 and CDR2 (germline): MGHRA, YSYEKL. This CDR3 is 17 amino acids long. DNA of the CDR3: TGCGCCAGCAGCCAAGGGCCTTTCCAGCGGGGGGGCTACGAGCAGTACTTC. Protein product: CASSQGPFQRGGYEQYF.

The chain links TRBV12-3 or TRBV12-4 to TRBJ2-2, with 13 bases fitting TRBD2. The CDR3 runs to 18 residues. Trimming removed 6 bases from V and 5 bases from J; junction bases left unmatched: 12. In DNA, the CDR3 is TGTGCCAGCAGATCCCGAACTAGCGGGGGGGCGAGTACCGGGGAGCTGTTTTTT. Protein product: CASRSRTSGGASTGELFF.

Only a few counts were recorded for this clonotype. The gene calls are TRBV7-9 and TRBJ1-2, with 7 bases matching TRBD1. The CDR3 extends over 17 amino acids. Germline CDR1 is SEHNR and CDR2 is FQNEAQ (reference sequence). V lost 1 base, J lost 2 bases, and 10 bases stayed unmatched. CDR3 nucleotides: TGTGCCAGCAGCTTAGAGGTTGTTGGGGGACAGAACTATGGCTACACCTTC. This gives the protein CASSLEVVGGQNYGYTF.

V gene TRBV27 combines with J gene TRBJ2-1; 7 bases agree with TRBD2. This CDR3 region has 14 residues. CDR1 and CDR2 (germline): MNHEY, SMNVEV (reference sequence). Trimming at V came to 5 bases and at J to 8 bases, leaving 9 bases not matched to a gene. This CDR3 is CASSPLGGVHEQFF. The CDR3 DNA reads TGTGCCAGCAGTCCCTTGGGGGGGGTCCATGAGCAGTTCTTC.

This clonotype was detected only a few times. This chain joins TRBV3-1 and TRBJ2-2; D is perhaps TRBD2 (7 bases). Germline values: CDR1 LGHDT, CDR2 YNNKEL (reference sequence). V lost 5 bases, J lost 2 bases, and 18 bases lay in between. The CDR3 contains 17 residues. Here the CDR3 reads CASSNRGGAGNTGELFF. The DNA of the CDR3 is TGTGCCAGCAGCAACAGAGGGGGGGCGGGAAACACCGGGGAGCTGTTTTTT.

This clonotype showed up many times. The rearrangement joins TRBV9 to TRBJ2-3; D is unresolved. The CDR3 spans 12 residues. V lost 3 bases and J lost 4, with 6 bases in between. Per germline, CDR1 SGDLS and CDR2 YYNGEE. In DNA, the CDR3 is TGTGCCAGCAGCGCCGTTTCAGATACGCAGTATTTT. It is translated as CASSAVSDTQYF.

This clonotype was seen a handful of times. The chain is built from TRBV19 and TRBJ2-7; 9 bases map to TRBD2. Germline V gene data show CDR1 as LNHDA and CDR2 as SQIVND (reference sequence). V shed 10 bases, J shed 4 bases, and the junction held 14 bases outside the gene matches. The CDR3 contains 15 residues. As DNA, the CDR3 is TGTGCCACGAGGAAGGCTAGCGGGGACCTATACGAGCAGTACTTC. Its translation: CATRKASGDLYEQYF.

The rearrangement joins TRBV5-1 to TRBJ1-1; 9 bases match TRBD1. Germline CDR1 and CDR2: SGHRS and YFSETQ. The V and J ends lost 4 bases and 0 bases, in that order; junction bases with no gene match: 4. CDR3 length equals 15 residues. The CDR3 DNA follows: TGCGCCAGCAGCCTACAGGGGGCTGTGAACACTGAAGCTTTCTTT. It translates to CASSLQGAVNTEAFF.

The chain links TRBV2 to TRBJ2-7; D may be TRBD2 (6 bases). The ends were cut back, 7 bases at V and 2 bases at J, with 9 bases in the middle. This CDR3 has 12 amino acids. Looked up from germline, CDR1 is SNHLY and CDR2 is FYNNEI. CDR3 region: CASKREPYEQYF. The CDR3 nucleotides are TGTGCCAGCAAACGGGAGCCCTACGAGCAGTACTTC.

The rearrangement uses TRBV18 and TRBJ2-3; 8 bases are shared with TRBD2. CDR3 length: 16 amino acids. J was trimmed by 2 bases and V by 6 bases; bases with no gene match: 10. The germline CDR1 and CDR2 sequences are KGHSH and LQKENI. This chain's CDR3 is CASSPTSATTTDTQYF. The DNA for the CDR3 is TGTGCCAGCTCGCCGACTAGCGCCACCACCACAGATACGCAGTATTTT.

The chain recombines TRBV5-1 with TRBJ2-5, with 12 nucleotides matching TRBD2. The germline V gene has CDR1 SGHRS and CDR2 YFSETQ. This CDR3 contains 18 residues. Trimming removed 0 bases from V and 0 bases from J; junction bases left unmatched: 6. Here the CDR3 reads CASSLGLAGGSYQETQYF. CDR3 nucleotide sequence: TGCGCCAGCAGCTTGGGCCTAGCGGGGGGGTCGTACCAAGAGACCCAGTACTTC.

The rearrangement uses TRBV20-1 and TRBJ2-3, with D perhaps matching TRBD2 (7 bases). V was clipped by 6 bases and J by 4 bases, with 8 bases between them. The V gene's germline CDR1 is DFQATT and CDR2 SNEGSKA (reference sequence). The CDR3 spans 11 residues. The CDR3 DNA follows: TGCAGTGCAGGGGGGGCAGATACGCAGTATTTT. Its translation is CSAGGADTQYF.

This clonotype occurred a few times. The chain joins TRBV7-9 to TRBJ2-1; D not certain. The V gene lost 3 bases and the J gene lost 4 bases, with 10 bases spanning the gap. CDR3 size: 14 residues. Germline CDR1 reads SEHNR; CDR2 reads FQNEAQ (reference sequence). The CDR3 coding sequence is TGTGCCAGCAGCTTCGGAGCAGTTTACAATGAGCAGTTCTTC. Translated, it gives CASSFGAVYNEQFF.

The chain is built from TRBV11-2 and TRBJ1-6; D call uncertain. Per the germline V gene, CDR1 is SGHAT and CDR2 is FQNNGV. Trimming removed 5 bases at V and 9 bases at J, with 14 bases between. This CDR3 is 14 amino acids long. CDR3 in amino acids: CASSPPFTSSPLHF. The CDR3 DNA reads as TGTGCCAGCAGCCCCCCCTTTACCTCTTCACCCCTCCACTTT.

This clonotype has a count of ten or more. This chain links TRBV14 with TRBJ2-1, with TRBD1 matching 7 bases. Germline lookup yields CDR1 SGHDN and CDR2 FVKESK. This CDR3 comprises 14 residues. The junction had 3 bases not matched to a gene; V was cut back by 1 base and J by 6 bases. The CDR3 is CASSQGQGVNEQFF. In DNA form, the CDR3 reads TGTGCCAGCAGCCAAGGACAGGGTGTCAATGAGCAGTTCTTC.

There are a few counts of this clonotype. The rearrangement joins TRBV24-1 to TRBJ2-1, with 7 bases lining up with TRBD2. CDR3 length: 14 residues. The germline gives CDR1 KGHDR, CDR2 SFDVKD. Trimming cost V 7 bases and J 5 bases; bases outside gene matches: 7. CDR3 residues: CATSLAAGNNEQFF. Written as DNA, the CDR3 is TGTGCCACCAGCCTAGCAGCGGGGAACAATGAGCAGTTCTTC.

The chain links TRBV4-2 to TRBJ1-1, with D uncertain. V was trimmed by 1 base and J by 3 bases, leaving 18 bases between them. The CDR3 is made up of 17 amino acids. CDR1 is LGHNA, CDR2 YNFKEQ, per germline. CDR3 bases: TGTGCCAGCAGCCAAGGAGCATGGCCGACCGAGGACACTGAAGCTTTCTTT. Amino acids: CASSQGAWPTEDTEAFF.

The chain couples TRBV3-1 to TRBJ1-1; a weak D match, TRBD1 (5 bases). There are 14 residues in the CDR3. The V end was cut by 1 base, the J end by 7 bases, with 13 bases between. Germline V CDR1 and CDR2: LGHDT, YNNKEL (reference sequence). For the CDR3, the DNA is TGTGCCAGCAGCCAAGTCGGGGTTCAGGGTGAAGCTTTCTTT. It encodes CASSQVGVQGEAFF.

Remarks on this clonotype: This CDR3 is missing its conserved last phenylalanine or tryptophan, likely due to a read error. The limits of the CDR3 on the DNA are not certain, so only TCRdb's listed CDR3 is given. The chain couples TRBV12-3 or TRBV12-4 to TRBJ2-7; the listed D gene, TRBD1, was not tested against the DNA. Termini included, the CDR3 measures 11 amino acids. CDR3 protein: CASSLGGDPTL.

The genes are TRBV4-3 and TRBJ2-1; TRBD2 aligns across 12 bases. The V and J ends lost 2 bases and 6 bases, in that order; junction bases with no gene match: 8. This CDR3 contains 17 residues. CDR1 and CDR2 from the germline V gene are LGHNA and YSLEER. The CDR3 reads CASSQWTGTSGPNEQFF. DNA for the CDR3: TGCGCCAGCAGCCAATGGACCGGGACTAGCGGGCCCAATGAGCAGTTCTTC.

CDR3 sequence: CSASRGLAKNIQYF. CDR3 bases: TGCAGTGCTAGTCGCGGACTAGCCAAAAACATTCAGTACTTC. The chain combines TRBV20-1 with TRBJ2-4; possibly TRBD2 for D (5 bases). Per germline, CDR1 DFQATT and CDR2 SNEGSKA (reference sequence). V lost 3 bases and J lost 0, with 9 bases in between. CDR3 length: 14 residues.

The CDR3 nucleotides read TGTGCCAGCAGCTCCTGGGTCGGCGGGGAGACCCAGTACTTC. It specifies CASSSWVGGETQYF. V gene TRBV6-5 combines with J gene TRBJ2-5; D may be TRBD2 (5 bases). Trimming left V 6 bases short and J 5 bases short, with 16 bases between. CDR3 length: 14 residues. Per the germline V gene, CDR1 is MNHEY and CDR2 is SVGAGI.

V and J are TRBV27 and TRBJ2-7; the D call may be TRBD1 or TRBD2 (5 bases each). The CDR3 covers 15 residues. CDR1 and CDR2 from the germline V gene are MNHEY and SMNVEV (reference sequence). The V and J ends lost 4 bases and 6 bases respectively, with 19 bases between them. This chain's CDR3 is CASSSGTLPLGEQYF. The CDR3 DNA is TGTGCCAGCAGTTCCGGGACCCTGCCCCTAGGCGAGCAGTACTTC.

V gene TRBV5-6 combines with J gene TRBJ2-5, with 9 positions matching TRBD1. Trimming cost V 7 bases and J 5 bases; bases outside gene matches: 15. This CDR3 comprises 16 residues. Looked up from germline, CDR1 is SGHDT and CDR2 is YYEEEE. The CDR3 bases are TGTGCCAGCGTAGAGACAGGGGGAACTGGCCGGGAGACCCAGTACTTC. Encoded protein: CASVETGGTGRETQYF.

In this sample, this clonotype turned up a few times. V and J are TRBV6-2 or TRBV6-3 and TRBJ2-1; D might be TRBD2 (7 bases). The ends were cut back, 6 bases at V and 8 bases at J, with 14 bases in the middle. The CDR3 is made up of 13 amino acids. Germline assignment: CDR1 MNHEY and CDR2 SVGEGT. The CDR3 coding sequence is TGTGCCAGCAGCATGGGGGGGCGACATGAGCAGTTCTTC. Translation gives CASSMGGRHEQFF.

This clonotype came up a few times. In DNA, the CDR3 is TGTGCCAGCAGCTTTAGACAGGGGAACTACAATGAGCAGTTCTTC. Protein product: CASSFRQGNYNEQFF. The chain uses TRBV7-3 and TRBJ2-1; 8 bases match TRBD1. Trimming removed 3 bases from V and 3 bases from J; junction bases left unmatched: 4. CDR3 size: 15 residues. Germline assignment: CDR1 SGHTA and CDR2 FQGTGA.

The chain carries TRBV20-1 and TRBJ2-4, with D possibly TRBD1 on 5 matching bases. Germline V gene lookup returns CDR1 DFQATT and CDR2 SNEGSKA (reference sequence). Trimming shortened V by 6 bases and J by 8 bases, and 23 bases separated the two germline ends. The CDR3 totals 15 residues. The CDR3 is CSANAWAGSLDIQYF. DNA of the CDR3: TGCAGTGCCAACGCATGGGCAGGGTCATTGGACATTCAGTACTTC.

CDR3 bases: TGTGCCAGCAGCCGAAGGATCAACAGGGTCACCTACGAGCAGTACTTC. This gives the protein CASSRRINRVTYEQYF. V is TRBV12-3 or TRBV12-4 and J is TRBJ2-7; TRBD1 is a possible D gene (6 bases). V dropped 6 bases and J dropped 2 bases, with 20 bases sitting between them. This CDR3 spans 16 amino acids.